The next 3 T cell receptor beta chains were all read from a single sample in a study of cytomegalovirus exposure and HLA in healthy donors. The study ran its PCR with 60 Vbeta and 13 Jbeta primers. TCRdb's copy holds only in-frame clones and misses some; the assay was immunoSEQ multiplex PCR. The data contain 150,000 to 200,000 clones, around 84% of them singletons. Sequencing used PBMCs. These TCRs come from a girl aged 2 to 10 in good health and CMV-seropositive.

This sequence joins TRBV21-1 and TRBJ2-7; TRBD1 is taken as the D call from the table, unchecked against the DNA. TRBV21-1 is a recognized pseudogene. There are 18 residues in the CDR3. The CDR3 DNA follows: TGTGCCAGCAGCGGATTGGGACAGGGACTAAATAACGCCCACGAGCAGTACTTC. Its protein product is CASSGLGQGLNNAHEQYF.

The CDR3 sequence: CASSPGGQAREGYTF. CDR3 nucleotides: TGTGCCAGCAGCCCAGGGGGACAGGCTCGGGAAGGCTACACCTTC. The chain couples TRBV7-3 to TRBJ1-2; TRBD1 aligns across 8 bases. The ends lost 5 bases at V and 8 bases at J; junction bases unmatched: 13. This CDR3 contains 15 residues. Per germline, CDR1 SGHTA and CDR2 FQGTGA.

This CDR3 reads CASSFRTSGRAGYEQFF. The CDR3 bases are TGTGCCAGCAGCTTTAGGACTAGCGGGAGGGCCGGGTATGAGCAGTTCTTC. V gene TRBV7-9 combines with J gene TRBJ2-1; 15 bases fit TRBD2. This CDR3 spans 17 amino acids. Losses at the gene ends were 3 bases for V and 8 bases for J; bases not matched to a gene: 8. The germline V gene has CDR1 SEHNR and CDR2 FQNEAQ (reference sequence).